These 25 T cell receptor beta chains originate from one sample sequenced in a study of identical twins. One entry per CDR3 protein, called by TCRdb with MiXCR from the 5' RACE reads. The top ten hold roughly 3% of the sample, which has a few hundred thousand distinct CDR3 sequences, more than 9% seen once. The same specimen was also included in a second study, on yellow fever vaccine responses in identical twins.

The sample was PBMCs. These TCRs come from a woman aged 18-35 years in good health.

This clonotype was counted at least ten times. The chain couples TRBV7-2 to TRBJ2-5; 7 nucleotides agree with TRBD2. V lost 5 bases, J lost 4 bases, and 13 bases stayed unmatched. From germline, CDR1 is SGHTA and CDR2 FQGNSA. This CDR3 region has 16 residues. The CDR3 DNA is TGTGCCAGCAGCCAAACCGGATGGGGAGGGACAGAGACCCAGTACTTC. This gives the protein CASSQTGWGGTETQYF.

V gene TRBV27 combines with J gene TRBJ2-3, with 8 bases identical to TRBD1. Germline CDR1 is MNHEY and CDR2 is SMNVEV (reference sequence). This CDR3 region has 16 residues. J lost 5 bases, V lost 6 bases, and 13 bases had no gene match. CDR3 in DNA: TGTGCCAGCAGCCCCGGGACAGGAGGCTACGGAGATACGCAGTATTTT. This gives the protein CASSPGTGGYGDTQYF.

This clonotype was counted only a few times. The rearrangement uses TRBV12-3 or TRBV12-4 and TRBJ2-7, with D hard to call. V shed 6 bases and J shed 2 bases, with 20 bases lying between them. The CDR3 runs to 16 residues. In DNA form, the CDR3 reads TGTGCCAGCAGACCTCGTAGTCGGCAAAGACCCTACGAGCAGTACTTC. Amino acids: CASRPRSRQRPYEQYF.

This chain uses TRBV28 with TRBJ1-6, with no clear D. This CDR3 contains 17 residues. Trimming left V 6 bases short and J 0 bases short, with 15 bases between. The germline gives CDR1 MDHEN, CDR2 SYDVKM. This CDR3 reads CASSYPGPSSYNSPLHF. The CDR3 region has the DNA TGTGCCAGCAGCTACCCGGGCCCCAGCTCCTATAATTCACCCCTCCACTTT.

The chain is built from TRBV20-1 and TRBJ2-3; no clear D. The CDR3 has 13 residues. With 6 bases removed from V and 3 bases from J, the gap between germline ends came to 13 bases. Germline V gene lookup returns CDR1 DFQATT and CDR2 SNEGSKA (reference sequence). The CDR3 here is CSATETLTDTQYF. The CDR3 DNA reads as TGCAGTGCCACCGAGACCTTGACAGATACGCAGTATTTT.

The chain uses TRBV5-5 and TRBJ2-7; D not certain. The CDR3 is 14 amino acids. Trimming removed 2 bases from V and 3 bases from J, with 12 bases in between. Germline CDR1 SGHKS, CDR2 YYEKEE (reference sequence). The CDR3 sequence is CASSFERPDYEQYF. The DNA for the CDR3 is TGTGCCAGCAGCTTTGAACGACCGGACTACGAGCAGTACTTC. The entire variable domain, with the rest obtained from reference TRBV5-5 and TRBJ2-7, is as follows: DAGVTQSPTHLIKTRGQQVTLRCSPISGHKSVSWYQQVLGQGPQFIFQYYEKEERGRGNFPDRFSARQFPNYSSELNVNALLLGDSALYLCASSFERPDYEQYFGPGTRLTVT.

This clonotype was recorded at least ten times. The CDR3 is CASSLRTSGGSEQFF. The CDR3 region has the DNA TGCGCCAGCAGCTTGAGGACTAGCGGGGGGTCGGAGCAGTTCTTC. J is TRBJ2-1 and V is TRBV5-1, with TRBD2 matching over 14 bases. Germline CDR1 and CDR2: SGHRS and YFSETQ. Germline trimming cut 1 base from V and 10 bases from J; bases unmatched to any gene: 4. This CDR3 is built from 15 residues. The full variable domain, its missing parts supplied by reference TRBV5-1 and TRBJ2-1, is KAGVTQTPRYLIKTRGQQVTLSCSPISGHRSVSWYQQTPGQGLQFLFEYFSETQRNKGNFPGRFSGRQFSNSRSEMNVSTLELGDSALYLCASSLRTSGGSEQFFGPGTRLTVL.

The table lists this clonotype with a few counts. The chain is built from TRBV4-3 and TRBJ2-7; TRBD2 matches at 8 bases. The CDR3 totals 15 residues. The germline gives CDR1 LGHNA, CDR2 YSLEER. With V trimmed by 0 bases and J by 2 bases, 3 bases remained unmatched. This CDR3 reads CASSQDPGGPYEQYF. The CDR3 DNA is TGCGCCAGCAGCCAAGACCCGGGAGGGCCCTACGAGCAGTACTTC.

This clonotype was counted ten times or more. The genes are TRBV20-1 and TRBJ2-7; no clear D. Germline assignment: CDR1 DFQATT and CDR2 SNEGSKA (reference sequence). This CDR3 region has 12 residues. V lost 0 bases and J 4 bases, leaving 7 bases between the germline ends. CDR3 region: CSARDLLYEQYF. DNA of the CDR3: TGCAGTGCTAGAGATCTTCTATACGAGCAGTACTTC.

The rearrangement uses TRBV7-2 and TRBJ1-4; D is possibly TRBD1 (5 bases). Germline V gene data show CDR1 as SGHTA and CDR2 as FQGNSA. Trimming cost V 5 bases and J 12 bases, with 13 bases left between them. There are 12 residues in the CDR3. CDR3 sequence (DNA): TGTGCCAGCAGCATTCCAGGGTTACAACTGTTTTTT. It codes for CASSIPGLQLFF.

This clonotype has a handful of counts. The chain couples TRBV7-6 to TRBJ2-1; D call uncertain. The CDR3 totals 13 residues. The V end was cut by 1 base, the J end by 6 bases, with 7 bases between. In germline, CDR1 is SGHVS, CDR2 FNYEAQ. The CDR3 sequence: CASSLEVPNEQFF. The CDR3 DNA reads as TGTGCCAGCAGCTTAGAGGTACCCAATGAGCAGTTCTTC. Supplemented by reference TRBV7-6 and TRBJ2-1, the full variable domain reads GAGVSQSPRYKVTKRGQDVALRCDPISGHVSLYWYRQALGQGPEFLTYFNYEAQQDKSGLPNDRFSAERPEGSISTLTIQRTEQRDSAMYRCASSLEVPNEQFFGPGTRLTVL.

This clonotype was counted at least ten times. V usage is TRBV6-4 and J usage is TRBJ1-2, with TRBD1 identical over 8 bases. Unmatched junction bases numbered 8, after V lost 6 bases and J lost 5 bases. Germline CDR1 and CDR2: MRHNA and SNTAGT. The CDR3 is 14 residues long. The CDR3: CASSEGQDAYGYTF. Written as DNA, the CDR3 is TGTGCCAGCAGCGAGGGACAGGACGCTTATGGCTACACCTTC.

The chain is built from TRBV5-1 and TRBJ2-7, with 16 bases identical to TRBD2. CDR1 is SGHRS and CDR2 is YFSETQ in the germline V gene. CDR3 length: 17 residues. The V gene end was trimmed by 4 bases and the J gene end by 1 base; junction bases not matched to a gene: 5. CDR3 sequence reads: CASSAGLAGGYSYEQYF. The CDR3 region has the DNA TGCGCCAGCAGCGCGGGACTAGCGGGAGGGTATTCCTACGAGCAGTACTTC.

The sample holds many counts of this clonotype. Here the CDR3 DNA reads TGTGCCAGCAGCTTAGTAGACAACTCCTACGAGCAGTACTTC. Protein sequence: CASSLVDNSYEQYF. The rearrangement joins TRBV11-2 to TRBJ2-7; the D is unclear. V was clipped by 1 base and J by 0 bases, with 7 bases between them. The V gene's germline CDR1 is SGHAT and CDR2 FQNNGV. This CDR3 comprises 14 residues. Full variable domain (outside the CDR3, taken from reference TRBV11-2 and TRBJ2-7): EAGVAQSPRYKIIEKRQSVAFWCNPISGHATLYWYQQILGQGPKLLIQFQNNGVVDDSQLPKDRFSAERLKGVDSTLKIQPAKLEDSAVYLCASSLVDNSYEQYFGPGTRLTVT.

This clonotype was observed at least ten times. J is TRBJ2-5 and V is TRBV27, with a possible D match to TRBD2 (6 bases). CDR1 is MNHEY and CDR2 is SMNVEV in the germline V gene (reference sequence). Deletions cut 5 bases from V and 7 bases from J, with 17 bases between. CDR3 length equals 14 residues. CDR3 bases: TGTGCCAGCAGTCCCTTCGTCTCGGAGGGGACCCAGTACTTC. Protein sequence: CASSPFVSEGTQYF.

The chain combines TRBV5-1 with TRBJ2-1; 11 bases map to TRBD2. Germline values: CDR1 SGHRS, CDR2 YFSETQ. The CDR3 totals 17 residues. The V and J ends lost 0 bases and 2 bases, in that order; junction bases with no gene match: 4. CDR3 nucleotide sequence: TGCGCCAGCAGCTTGGCGACTAGCGGGATTCCCTACAATGAGCAGTTCTTC. This sequence encodes CASSLATSGIPYNEQFF. The full variable domain, rest sourced from reference TRBV5-1 and TRBJ2-1, is KAGVTQTPRYLIKTRGQQVTLSCSPISGHRSVSWYQQTPGQGLQFLFEYFSETQRNKGNFPGRFSGRQFSNSRSEMNVSTLELGDSALYLCASSLATSGIPYNEQFFGPGTRLTVL.

This clonotype has ten or more counts. The V call is TRBV7-9, the J call TRBJ2-5; D gene ambiguous. Trimming shortened V by 3 bases and J by 7 bases, and 6 bases separated the two germline ends. Germline-derived CDR1 and CDR2 are SEHNR and FQNEAQ (reference sequence). The CDR3 has 11 residues. CDR3 in amino acids: CASSFDGTQYF. As DNA, the CDR3 is TGTGCCAGCAGCTTCGATGGGACCCAGTACTTC. The full variable domain, with the rest looked up from reference TRBV7-9 and TRBJ2-5, is DTGVSQNPRHKITKRGQNVTFRCDPISEHNRLYWYRQTLGQGPEFLTYFQNEAQLEKSRLLSDRFSAERPKGSFSTLEIQRTEQGDSAMYLCASSFDGTQYFGPGTRLLVL.

This clonotype turned up a few times. The rearrangement uses TRBV29-1 and TRBJ1-1; D gene unclear. There are 12 residues in the CDR3. V was pared by 4 bases and J by 1 base, with 7 bases between. The germline CDR1 and CDR2 sequences are SQVTM and ANQGSEA. In DNA form, the CDR3 reads TGCAGCGTTGCTGGGGAGAACACTGAAGCTTTCTTT. Translated: CSVAGENTEAFF.

The chain links TRBV6-2 or TRBV6-3 to TRBJ2-3; TRBD2 matches 9 bases. CDR1 is MNHEY and CDR2 is SVGEGT in the germline V gene. The length of the CDR3 is 16 residues. Germline trimming cut 6 bases from V and 2 bases from J; bases unmatched to any gene: 9. The CDR3 loop reads CASSPHSGSITDTQYF. DNA for the CDR3: TGTGCCAGCAGCCCCCATAGCGGGAGTATCACAGATACGCAGTATTTT.

This clonotype was detected many times. The chain combines TRBV12-3 or TRBV12-4 with TRBJ2-1, with 11 bases lining up with TRBD2. The length of the CDR3 is 14 residues. V trimming: 5 bases; J trimming: 8 bases; junction bases outside the gene matches: 5. The CDR3 bases are TGTGCCAGCAGTCCTCTAGCGGGAGGCGATGAGCAGTTCTTC. It translates to CASSPLAGGDEQFF.

The chain uses TRBV5-1 and TRBJ1-6; D gene uncertain. V was cut by 4 bases and J by 0 bases, with 14 bases left in between. The germline gives CDR1 SGHRS, CDR2 YFSETQ. The CDR3 is made up of 17 amino acids. CDR3 loop: CASSAGSGSSYNSPLHF. The DNA for the CDR3 is TGCGCCAGCAGCGCTGGATCGGGGAGCTCCTATAATTCACCCCTCCACTTT.

Here the CDR3 reads CASSLEGSNYEQYF. CDR3 in DNA: TGTGCCAGCAGCTTAGAAGGGAGTAACTACGAGCAGTACTTC. The chain combines TRBV7-6 with TRBJ2-7; a weak D match, TRBD2 (5 bases). The CDR3 runs 14 residues. The germline gives CDR1 SGHVS, CDR2 FNYEAQ. Trimming shortened V by 1 base and J by 3 bases, and 10 bases separated the two germline ends.

This clonotype has ten or more counts. The gene calls are TRBV28 and TRBJ1-5, with no clear D. CDR1 is MDHEN, CDR2 SYDVKM, per germline. The germline V and J ends were trimmed by 2 bases and 0 bases, with 5 bases remaining between them. The CDR3 sequence is 14 residues long. CDR3 protein: CASSLRLSNQPQHF. The CDR3 region has the DNA TGTGCCAGCAGTTTACGTCTTAGCAATCAGCCCCAGCATTTT.

The chain is built from TRBV20-1 and TRBJ2-7, with 9 bases lining up with TRBD2. Germline CDR1 and CDR2: DFQATT and SNEGSKA (reference sequence). This CDR3 has 15 amino acids. Trimming cost V 6 bases and J 4 bases; bases outside gene matches: 13. The chain's CDR3 is CSARGLAGERYEQYF. The CDR3 DNA follows: TGCAGTGCCCGGGGGTTAGCGGGGGAACGGTACGAGCAGTACTTC.

There are many counts of this clonotype. This CDR3 is CASSQDATGNTIYF. The CDR3 DNA follows: TGCGCCAGCAGCCAAGATGCAACTGGAAACACCATATATTTT. The chain recombines TRBV4-3 with TRBJ1-3; D call uncertain. Trimming shortened V by 0 bases and J by 2 bases, and 5 bases separated the two germline ends. The CDR3 is 14 amino acids. Germline lookup yields CDR1 LGHNA and CDR2 YSLEER.